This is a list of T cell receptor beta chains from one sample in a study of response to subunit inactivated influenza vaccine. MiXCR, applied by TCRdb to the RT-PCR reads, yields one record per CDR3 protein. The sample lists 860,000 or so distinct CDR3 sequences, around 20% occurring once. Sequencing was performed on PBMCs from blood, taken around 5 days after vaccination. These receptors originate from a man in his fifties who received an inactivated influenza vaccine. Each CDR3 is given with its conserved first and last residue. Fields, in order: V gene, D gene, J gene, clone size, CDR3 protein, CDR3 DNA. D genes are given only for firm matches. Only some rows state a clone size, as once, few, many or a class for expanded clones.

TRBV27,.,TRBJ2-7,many,CASSSGTPPYEQYF,TGTGCCAGCAGCTCCGGGACTCCCCCCTACGAGCAGTACTTC
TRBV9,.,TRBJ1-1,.,CASSVRLYEAFF,TGTGCCAGCAGCGTAAGGTTGTATGAAGCTTTCTTT
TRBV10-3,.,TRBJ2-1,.,CAISSTIIGGYNEQFF,TGTGCCATCAGTTCAACGATTATAGGGGGCTACAATGAGCAGTTCTTC
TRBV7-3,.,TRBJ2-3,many,CASSGIGRAPEDTQYF,TGTGCCAGCAGCGGGATAGGAAGAGCCCCGGAGGATACGCAGTATTTT
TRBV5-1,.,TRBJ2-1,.,CASSLNSPVSYNEQFF,TGCGCCAGCAGCTTGAATAGTCCTGTCTCCTACAATGAGCAGTTCTTC
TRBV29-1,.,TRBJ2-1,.,CSVTDQGASNEQFF,TGCAGCGTTACGGACCAGGGTGCAAGCAATGAGCAGTTCTTC
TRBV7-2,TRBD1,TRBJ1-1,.,CASSFGTAEAFF,TGTGCCAGCAGCTTCGGGACAGCAGAAGCTTTCTTT
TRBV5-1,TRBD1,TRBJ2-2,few,CASSKQGHTGELFF,TGCGCCAGCAGCAAACAGGGGCACACCGGGGAGCTGTTTTTT
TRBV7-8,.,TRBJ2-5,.,CASSLARGISRETQYF,TGTGCCAGCAGCTTAGCTCGCGGGATAAGCAGGGAGACCCAGTACTTC
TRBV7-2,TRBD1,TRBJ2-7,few,CASSLGGGNIEQYF,TGTGCCAGCAGCTTAGGAGGGGGCAACATCGAGCAGTACTTC
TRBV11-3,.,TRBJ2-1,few,CASSLGSFTLNEQFF,TGTGCCAGCAGCTTAGGAAGCTTCACCCTCAATGAGCAGTTCTTC